This T cell receptor (beta chain) was identified in a study of regulatory T cells in long-lasting Graves disease (dated by TCRdb to about 2021). Turning to the overall study: Antithyroid drugs had been taken for less than 3 months by newly diagnosed Graves' disease patients. A total of around 35 samples were covered by TCR sequencing, comprising some 13 persistent and 20 or so newly diagnosed Graves' disease patients. The study was registered as a clinical trial and conducted in China. Patients with persistent Graves' disease were compared with patients with newly diagnosed Graves' disease using TCR sequencing and RNA sequencing of peripheral blood.

This specimen's time point label, interpreted: newly diagnosed GD, antithyroid drugs for less than 3 months. For both TCR sequencing and RNA sequencing, RNA was extracted from PBMCs using TRIzol. The diagnosis of Graves' disease was made according to American Thyroid Association guidelines. Patients for the study were recruited at an endocrinology department in Xi'an, China. From each patient, nine milliliters of peripheral blood was collected into an EDTA anticoagulant tube. Ficoll Paque Plus density gradient separation was used to isolate PBMCs, and no further T cell sorting was performed. An Agilent 2100 Bioanalyzer and agarose gel were used to check RNA quality, and a NanoDrop 2000 was used to measure RNA concentration. In the germline V gene (reference sequence), CDR1 corresponds to DFQATT and CDR2 to SNEGSKA. A distance of 16 bases separates the germline ends of V and J, which lose 6 bases and 5 bases respectively. The CDR3 contains 13 residues, cysteine and phenylalanine counted. The retained sequence is limited to the CDR3, 39 bases, with the frame set at the first base.

Study-level results and caveats: Compared with newly diagnosed patients, patients with persistent Graves' disease had lower TCR Shannon entropy and fewer highly expanded clones, which suggests clonal expansion. TRBV28, TRBJ1-2 and TRBJ2-5 were preferentially used in persistent disease, while TRBV20-1 and TRBJ2-1 were favored in newly diagnosed disease. Only the TCR beta chain was sequenced and analyzed. The authors noted that the small sample size was a limitation that may lower accuracy. More public clonotypes were shared among persistent patients (roughly 2,700) than among newly diagnosed patients (966). The study examined only peripheral blood because the primary lesion, thyroid tissue, could not be accessed.

Library prep was done by multiplex PCR. For sequencing, an Illumina HiSeq 4000 was employed. iRepertoire HTBI primers and Arm-PCR amplification of CDR3 regions were used to construct TCR beta libraries. Before sequencing, the PCR products went through gel purification. In the authors' own workflow: Across samples, 55 to 80 TRBV and 14 TRBJ segments were identified and used for gene usage analysis of CDR3 amino acid clonotypes. COPE and FqMerger were used to merge the filtered high-quality paired reads into contigs. BLAST was used to align contigs to IMGT TRBV, TRBD and TRBJ reference genes, with CDR3 defined following IMGT. Any clonotype with a frequency above 0.1% was counted as a highly expanded clone. Repertoire diversity was measured by Shannon entropy, and V-J evenness by the Gini coefficient. Public clonotypes were defined as clonotypes shared by more than one individual. TCRdb passed the public sequencing reads through fastp at Q25 and MiXCR, retaining productive beta sequences. Every CDR3 protein is listed once, alongside the most common genes and DNA of its rows. The V and J calls shown here were made by TCRdb, not taken from the authors' results. Within this sample are some 320,000 distinct CDR3 sequences, with over 15% of them counted one time only. Roughly 35% of the sample rests with the top ten.

As concerns this clonotype: Which antigen it targets is not known. No base qualities exist here, and no much larger clone lies one base off it.

The TCR was taken from a female donor with Graves disease. The sequencing used peripheral blood mononuclear cells (PBMCs), collected at new diagnosis, from a patient treated with antithyroid drugs. Rearrangement joined TRBV20-1 to TRBJ2-5; the D region possibly corresponds to TRBD2 (6 bases align). The DNA sequence is TGCAGTGCCACTTCGGGGGTTAGCGAGACCCAGTACTTC. It is translated as CSATSGVSETQYF.